These T cell receptor beta chains were read from a single sample in a study of blood T cell repertoires in COVID-19. TCRdb's table, derived via immunoSEQ multiplex PCR, lists solely in-frame clones and lacks some. The sample gives some 290,000 clones, 88% of which show up once; approximately 11% is in the top ten. Sequenced input: peripheral blood. The receptors derive from a woman aged 25 to 39 with COVID-19, enrolled during active disease. The CDR3 runs from the conserved cysteine through the conserved F or W. The D gene is left open where the match is weak. Some rows mark clone size as missing; the rest say once, few, many or name a class of expanded clone.

clone_size,j_call,v_call,d_call,cdr3_nt,cdr3_aa
-,TRBJ2-1,TRBV28,-,TGTGCCAGCAGAACTACTAGCGGGACAGGGGGTTACCTGGACTCCTACAATGAGCAGTTCTTC,CASRTTSGTGGYLDSYNEQFF
-,TRBJ2-7,TRBV4-1,-,TGCGCCAGCAGCCAAGCGACAGGTAGCTCCTACGAGCAGTACTTC,CASSQATGSSYEQYF
-,TRBJ2-5,TRBV5-4,TRBD2,TGTGCCAGCAGCTTGGGCGGGAGTGAGACCCAGTACTTC,CASSLGGSETQYF
-,TRBJ2-7,TRBV5-1,TRBD2,TGCGCCAGCAGCTTGGGAACCCTAGCGGGAATGAACGAGCAGTACTTC,CASSLGTLAGMNEQYF
-,TRBJ2-1,TRBV7-9,TRBD2,TGTGCCAGCAGTTGGACTAGCGGGAGTATTGGCAATGAGCAGTTCTTC,CASSWTSGSIGNEQFF
-,TRBJ1-2,TRBV5-1,-,TGCGCCAGCAGCCACGGAGGGGGGGATGGCTACACCTTC,CASSHGGGDGYTF
-,TRBJ2-5,TRBV6-5,TRBD1,TGTGCCAGCAGTCGACAGGGTCCAGAGACCCAGTACTTC,CASSRQGPETQYF
-,TRBJ2-1,TRBV11-1,TRBD2,TGTGCCAGCAGCCGAGACGGGAGGGCGGGGAATGAGCAGTTCTTC,CASSRDGRAGNEQFF
few,TRBJ1-1,TRBV7-2,-,TGTGCCAGCAGCTTAGCGCTCAACAGTTACACTGAAGCTTTCTTT,CASSLALNSYTEAFF
-,TRBJ2-3,TRBV1,-,TGCACCAGCAGCCGAATAACTTCCACAGATACGCAGTATTTT,CTSSRITSTDTQYF
-,TRBJ1-6,TRBV5-8,-,TGTGCCAGCAGCTTGATCCAGGGGCATTCACCCCTCCACTTT,CASSLIQGHSPLHF
-,TRBJ1-3,TRBV7-9,-,TGTGCCAGCAGCCGAGAAATCTCTGGAAACACCATATATTTT,CASSREISGNTIYF
-,TRBJ2-1,TRBV27,TRBD2,TGTGCCAGCAGTTTAGGGAGCGGGAATTACAATGAGCAGTTCTTC,CASSLGSGNYNEQFF
-,TRBJ2-2,TRBV5-1,TRBD1,TGCGCCAGTTCCCGGGACAGGTCTGGGGAGCTGTTTTTT,CASSRDRSGELFF
-,TRBJ2-3,TRBV24-1,-,TGTGCCACCAGTGATTTGCGAAGAGGTCGGGAAGATACGCAGTATTTT,CATSDLRRGREDTQYF
once,TRBJ1-3,TRBV28,-,TGTGCCAGCAGCCGAAGCGGGGCCCAGGGAAACACCATATATTTT,CASSRSGAQGNTIYF
-,TRBJ2-4,TRBV28,-,TGTGCCAGCAGTAGGTCGACAGGTCAAAACATTCAGTACTTC,CASSRSTGQNIQYF
-,TRBJ2-2,TRBV7-2,-,TGTGCCAGCAGCTTCTCTACCGGGGAGCTGTTTTTT,CASSFSTGELFF
-,TRBJ1-2,TRBV15,-,TGTGCCACCAGCAGAGGGAGGGGTGACTACACCTTC,CATSRGRGDYTF
-,TRBJ2-2,TRBV6-5,-,TGTGCCAGCAGTTACGGCAGAACCGGGGAGCTGTTTTTT,CASSYGRTGELFF
-,TRBJ1-5,TRBV24-1,-,TGTGCCACCTCCCCTGGTCAGGCCGACAATCAGCCCCAGCATTTT,CATSPGQADNQPQHF
-,TRBJ2-5,TRBV30,-,TGTGCCTGGAGTGTAACTAGTCGGAGATTGTACCAAGAGACCCAGTACTTC,CAWSVTSRRLYQETQYF
-,TRBJ1-1,TRBV5-5,TRBD1,TGTGCCAGCAGCTTCCTGGACAGGGTAGGCACTGAAGCTTTCTTT,CASSFLDRVGTEAFF
-,TRBJ1-5,TRBV7-2,-,TGTGCCAGCAGCTTAGGTCGGGATCAGCCCCAGCATTTT,CASSLGRDQPQHF
-,TRBJ2-7,TRBV2,-,TGTGCCAGCAGGAAAACAGCCGTAGGCGAGCAGTACTTC,CASRKTAVGEQYF
few,TRBJ1-2,TRBV5-4,-,TGTGCCAGCAGCGTTGACAGTTCCTATGGCTACACCTTC,CASSVDSSYGYTF
-,TRBJ1-6,TRBV7-3,-,TGTGCCAGCAGCTTTCTAGGGGAGGGTTCACCCCTCCACTTT,CASSFLGEGSPLHF
-,TRBJ1-1,TRBV28,-,TGTGCCAGCTTCATGAACACTGAAGCTTTCTTT,CASFMNTEAFF
-,TRBJ1-3,TRBV5-8,-,TGTGCCAGCAGCTTGGAGCCCGCGGCGGGAAACACCATATATTTT,CASSLEPAAGNTIYF
-,TRBJ1-1,TRBV12-3/TRBV12-4,TRBD1,TGTGCCAGCGAACTCAGGGGGACTGAAGCTTTCTTT,CASELRGTEAFF
-,TRBJ1-3,TRBV4-1,-,TGCGCCAGCAGCCAAGAGCCAGGTGTGGACACCATATATTTT,CASSQEPGVDTIYF
-,TRBJ2-3,TRBV5-4,TRBD2,TGTGCCAGCAGCTCAGGACTAGCGGGAAACACAGATACGCAGTATTTT,CASSSGLAGNTDTQYF
-,TRBJ2-7,TRBV4-1,-,TGCGCCAGCAGCCAAGATCTCGGGTTCGAGCAGTACTTC,CASSQDLGFEQYF
-,TRBJ2-5,TRBV5-5,-,TGTGCCAGCAGCAATCAATGGGCGTCGGAGACCCAGTACTTC,CASSNQWASETQYF
-,TRBJ2-1,TRBV7-2,-,TGTGCCAGCAGCTTAGAGGTACCGGGACTTCGGTCCGATGAGCAGTTCTTC,CASSLEVPGLRSDEQFF
-,TRBJ2-1,TRBV5-1,TRBD2,TGCGCCAGTCGGACTAGCGGAGCGGGCTCCTACAATGAGCAGTTCTTC,CASRTSGAGSYNEQFF
-,TRBJ2-7,TRBV24-1,-,TGTGCCACCAGTGATTTTATCCGAAACTTGACCTACGAGCAGTACTTC,CATSDFIRNLTYEQYF
-,TRBJ2-7,TRBV5-5,-,TGTGCCAGCAGCCTGGGCTACGGCGAGCAGTACTTC,CASSLGYGEQYF
once,TRBJ2-7,TRBV2,-,TGTGCCAGCATGGGGCCCGACAGCTACGAGCAGTACTTC,CASMGPDSYEQYF
-,TRBJ2-7,TRBV30,TRBD1,TGTGCCTGGAGTCGGGGGGTCGACAGGGGGCCTAGCGAGCAGTACTTC,CAWSRGVDRGPSEQYF
-,TRBJ1-1,TRBV27,TRBD1,TGTGCCAGCAGTTTACGGGACAGCAACACTGAAGCTTTCTTT,CASSLRDSNTEAFF
-,TRBJ2-1,TRBV18,-,TGTGCCAGCTCACCACAGCCCGACCAAACAGAGCATGAGCAGTTCTTC,CASSPQPDQTEHEQFF
-,TRBJ2-2,TRBV4-2,TRBD1,TGTGCCAGCAGCCAAGACAGGACAGGGACCGGGGAGCTGTTTTTT,CASSQDRTGTGELFF
-,TRBJ2-6,TRBV27,-,TGTGCCAGCAGTTTCTCGGGGGCTGGGGCCAACGTCCTGACTTTC,CASSFSGAGANVLTF
-,TRBJ2-3,TRBV29-1,TRBD2,TGCAGCGTTGAAGGTTCACTAGCGGGAGTGCCAGATACGCAGTATTTT,CSVEGSLAGVPDTQYF